This T cell receptor beta chain emerged from a study of T cell repertoires in cytomegalovirus infection. About the study: Alongside well-studied HLA-B-restricted CMV epitopes, recently identified HLA-C-restricted CMV epitopes were also used. Matching HLA type and CMV infection were both indicated by public TCR beta signatures. Study results and caveats: CMV-specific TCR beta clonotypes restricted by HLA-C were the ones dominating the ex vivo response.

Using its own MiXCR run on the reads, TCRdb lists one record per CDR3 protein. The sample yields about 770,000 distinct CDR3 sequences, roughly 29% seen once. Germline trimming cut 3 bases from V and 8 bases from J; bases unmatched to any gene: 3. Germline CDR1 reads LNHDA; CDR2 reads SQIVND (reference sequence). The CDR3 runs 14 residues. Only a few counts were recorded for this clonotype. Its antigen is not known. The TCR sequence derives from a human donor in good health (CMV status not recorded). Some clones in this sample may be carry-over from other donors' samples. The J gene is TRBJ2-1, the V gene TRBV19, with 11 bases lining up with TRBD1. Specimen: cultured CD8+ T cells from PBMCs, collected from culture after CMV antigen stimulation. The chain's CDR3 is CASSIGQGAYEQFF. CDR3 DNA: TGTGCCAGTAGTATTGGACAGGGGGCTTATGAGCAGTTCTTC.